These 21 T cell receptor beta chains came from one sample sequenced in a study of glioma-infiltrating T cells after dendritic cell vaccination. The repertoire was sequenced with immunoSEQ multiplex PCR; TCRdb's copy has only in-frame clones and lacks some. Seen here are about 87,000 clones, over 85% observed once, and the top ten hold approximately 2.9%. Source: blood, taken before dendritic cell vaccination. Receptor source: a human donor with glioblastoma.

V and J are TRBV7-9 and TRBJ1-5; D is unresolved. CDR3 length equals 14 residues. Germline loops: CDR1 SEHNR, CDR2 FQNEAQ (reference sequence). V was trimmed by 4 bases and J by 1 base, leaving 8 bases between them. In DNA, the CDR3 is TGTGCCAGCAGCTCGGGTCTGAGCAATCAGCCCCAGCATTTT. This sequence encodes CASSSGLSNQPQHF.

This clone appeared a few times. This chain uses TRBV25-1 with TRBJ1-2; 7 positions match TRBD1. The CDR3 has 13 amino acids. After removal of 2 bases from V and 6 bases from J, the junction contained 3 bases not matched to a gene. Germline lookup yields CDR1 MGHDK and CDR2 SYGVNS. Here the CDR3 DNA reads TGTGCCAGCAGTGAAGGGACAGTGAATGGCTACACCTTC. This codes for CASSEGTVNGYTF.

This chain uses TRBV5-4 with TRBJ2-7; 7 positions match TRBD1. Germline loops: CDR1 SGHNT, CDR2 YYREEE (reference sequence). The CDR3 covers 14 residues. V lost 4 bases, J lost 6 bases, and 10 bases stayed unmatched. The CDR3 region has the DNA TGTGCCAGCAGCCCCACTCGGGACAGCTTCGAGCAGTACTTC. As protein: CASSPTRDSFEQYF.

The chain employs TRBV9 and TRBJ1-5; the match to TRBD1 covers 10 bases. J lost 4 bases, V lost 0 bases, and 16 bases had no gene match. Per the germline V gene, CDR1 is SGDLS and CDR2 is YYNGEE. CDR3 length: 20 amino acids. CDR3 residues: CASSVEPYRDRGARNQPQHF. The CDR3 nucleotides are TGTGCCAGCAGCGTAGAACCATACCGGGACAGGGGAGCGAGAAATCAGCCCCAGCATTTT. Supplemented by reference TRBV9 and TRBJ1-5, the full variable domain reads DSGVTQTPKHLITATGQRVTLRCSPRSGDLSVYWYQQSLDQGLQFLIQYYNGEERAKGNILERFSAQQFPDLHSELNLSSLELGDSALYFCASSVEPYRDRGARNQPQHFGDGTRLSIL.

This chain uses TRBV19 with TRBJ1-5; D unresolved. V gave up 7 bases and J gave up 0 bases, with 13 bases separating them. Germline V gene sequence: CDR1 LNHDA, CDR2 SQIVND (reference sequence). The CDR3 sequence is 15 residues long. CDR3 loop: CASTPDGVSNQPQHF. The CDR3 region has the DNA TGTGCCAGTACGCCCGACGGGGTTAGCAATCAGCCCCAGCATTTT. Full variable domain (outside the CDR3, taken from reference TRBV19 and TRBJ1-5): DGGITQSPKYLFRKEGQNVTLSCEQNLNHDAMYWYRQDPGQGLRLIYYSQIVNDFQKGDIAEGYSVSREKKESFPLTVTSAQKNPTAFYLCASTPDGVSNQPQHFGDGTRLSIL.

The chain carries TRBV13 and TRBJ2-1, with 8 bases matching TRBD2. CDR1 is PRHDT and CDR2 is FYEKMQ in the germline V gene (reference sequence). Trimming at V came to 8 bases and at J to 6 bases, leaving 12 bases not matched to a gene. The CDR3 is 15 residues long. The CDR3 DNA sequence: TGTGCCAGCGCACGGGGGGGGAGTGACGGCAATGAGCAGTTCTTC. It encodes CASARGGSDGNEQFF.

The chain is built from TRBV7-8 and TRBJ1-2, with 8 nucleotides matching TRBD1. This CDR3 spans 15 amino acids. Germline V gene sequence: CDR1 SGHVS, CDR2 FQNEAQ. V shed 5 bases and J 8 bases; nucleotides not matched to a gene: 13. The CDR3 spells CASSHKAQGALGYTF. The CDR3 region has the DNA TGTGCCAGCAGCCATAAAGCGCAGGGGGCACTAGGCTACACCTTC.

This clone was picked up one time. CDR3 in DNA: TGCGCCAGCAGCCAAGGGACAGGGGTCACCGGGGAGCTGTTTTTT. Encoded protein: CASSQGTGVTGELFF. The chain combines TRBV4-1 with TRBJ2-2; 9 nucleotides agree with TRBD1. CDR1 MGHRA and CDR2 YSYEKL come from the germline V gene. V shed 1 base and J 4 bases; nucleotides not matched to a gene: 1. The CDR3 consists of 15 residues.

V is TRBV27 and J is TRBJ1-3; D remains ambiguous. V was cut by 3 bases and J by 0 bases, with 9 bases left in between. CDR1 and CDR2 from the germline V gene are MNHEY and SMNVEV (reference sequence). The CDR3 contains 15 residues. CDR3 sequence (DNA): TGTGCCAGCAGTTTGGGCAGTCCCTCTGGAAACACCATATATTTT. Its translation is CASSLGSPSGNTIYF.

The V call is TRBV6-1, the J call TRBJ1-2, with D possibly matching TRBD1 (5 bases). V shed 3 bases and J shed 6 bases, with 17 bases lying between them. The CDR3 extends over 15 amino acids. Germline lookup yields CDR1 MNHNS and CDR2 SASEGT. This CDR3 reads CASSDGDSQSDGYTF. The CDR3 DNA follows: TGTGCCAGCAGTGACGGAGACAGTCAATCGGATGGCTACACCTTC.

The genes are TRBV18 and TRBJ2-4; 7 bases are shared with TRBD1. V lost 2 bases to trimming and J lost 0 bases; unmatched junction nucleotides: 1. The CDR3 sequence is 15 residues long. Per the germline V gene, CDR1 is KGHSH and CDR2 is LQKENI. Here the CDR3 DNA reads TGTGCCAGCTCACCAGGGACAGTAGCCAAAAACATTCAGTACTTC. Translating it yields CASSPGTVAKNIQYF.

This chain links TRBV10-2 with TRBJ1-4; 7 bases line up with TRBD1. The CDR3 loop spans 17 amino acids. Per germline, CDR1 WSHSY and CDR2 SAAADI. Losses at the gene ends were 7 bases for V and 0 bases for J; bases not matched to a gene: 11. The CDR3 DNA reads TGCGCCAGCACCCCATCCCCCCAGGGGGCAACTAATGAAAAACTGTTTTTT. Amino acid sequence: CASTPSPQGATNEKLFF.

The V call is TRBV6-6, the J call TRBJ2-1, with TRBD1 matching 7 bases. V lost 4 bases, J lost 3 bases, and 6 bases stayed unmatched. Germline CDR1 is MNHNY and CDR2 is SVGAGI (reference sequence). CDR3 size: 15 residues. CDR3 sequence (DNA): TGTGCCAGCAGTTCCCCCGGGACAGACTACAATGAGCAGTTCTTC. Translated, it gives CASSSPGTDYNEQFF.

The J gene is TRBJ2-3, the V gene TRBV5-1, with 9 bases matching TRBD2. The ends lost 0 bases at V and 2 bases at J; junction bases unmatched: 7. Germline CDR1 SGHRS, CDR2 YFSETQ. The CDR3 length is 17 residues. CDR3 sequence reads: CASSLAAAGGDTDTQYF. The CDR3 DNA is TGCGCCAGCAGCTTGGCTGCCGCGGGAGGGGACACAGATACGCAGTATTTT.

The CDR3 loop is CASSEAASFSGANVLTF. CDR3 coding DNA: TGTGCCAGCAGTGAAGCCGCTAGTTTCTCTGGGGCCAACGTCCTGACTTTC. The J gene is TRBJ2-6, the V gene TRBV6-1, with unresolved D. Trimming cost V 0 bases and J 0 bases, with 9 bases left between them. The CDR3 contains 17 residues. The germline V gene encodes CDR1 MNHNS and CDR2 SASEGT.

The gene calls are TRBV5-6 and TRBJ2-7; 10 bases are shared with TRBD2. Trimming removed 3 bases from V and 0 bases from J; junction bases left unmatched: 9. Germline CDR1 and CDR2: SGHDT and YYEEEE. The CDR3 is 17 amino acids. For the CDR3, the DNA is TGTGCCAGCAGCTCTGATAGCGGGGGGACAAGCTCCTACGAGCAGTACTTC. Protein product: CASSSDSGGTSSYEQYF.

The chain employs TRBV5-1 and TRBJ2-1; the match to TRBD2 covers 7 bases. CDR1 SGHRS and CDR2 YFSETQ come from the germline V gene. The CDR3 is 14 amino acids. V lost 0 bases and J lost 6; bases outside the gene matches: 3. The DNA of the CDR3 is TGCGCCAGCAGCTTGGAAGAGCGGGGCAATGAGCAGTTCTTC. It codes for CASSLEERGNEQFF. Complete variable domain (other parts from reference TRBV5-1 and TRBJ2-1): KAGVTQTPRYLIKTRGQQVTLSCSPISGHRSVSWYQQTPGQGLQFLFEYFSETQRNKGNFPGRFSGRQFSNSRSEMNVSTLELGDSALYLCASSLEERGNEQFFGPGTRLTVL.

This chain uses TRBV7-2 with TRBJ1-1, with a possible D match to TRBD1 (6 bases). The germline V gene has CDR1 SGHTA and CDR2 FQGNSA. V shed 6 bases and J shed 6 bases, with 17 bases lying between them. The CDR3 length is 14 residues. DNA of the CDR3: TGTGCCAGCAGAAAAGACAGGCAAGGGGCTGAAGCTTTCTTT. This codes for CASRKDRQGAEAFF.

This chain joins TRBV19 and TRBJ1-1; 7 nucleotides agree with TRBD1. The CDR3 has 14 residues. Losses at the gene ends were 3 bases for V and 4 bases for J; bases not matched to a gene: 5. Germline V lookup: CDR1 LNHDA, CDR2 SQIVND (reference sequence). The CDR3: CASSIRQGGTEAFF. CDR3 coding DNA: TGTGCCAGTAGTATCAGGCAGGGGGGCACTGAAGCTTTCTTT.

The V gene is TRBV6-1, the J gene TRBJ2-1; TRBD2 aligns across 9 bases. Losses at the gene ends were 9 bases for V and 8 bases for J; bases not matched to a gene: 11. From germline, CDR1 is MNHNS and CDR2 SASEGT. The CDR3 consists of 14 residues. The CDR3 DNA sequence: TGTGCCAGTTCTTGGCTAGTAGCGGGAGATGAGCAGTTCTTC. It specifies CASSWLVAGDEQFF.

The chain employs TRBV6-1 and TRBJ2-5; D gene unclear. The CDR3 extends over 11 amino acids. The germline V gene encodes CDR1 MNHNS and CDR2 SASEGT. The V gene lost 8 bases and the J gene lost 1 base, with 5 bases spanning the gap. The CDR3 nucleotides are TGTGCCAGCTCCTCCCAAGAGACCCAGTACTTC. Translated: CASSSQETQYF.